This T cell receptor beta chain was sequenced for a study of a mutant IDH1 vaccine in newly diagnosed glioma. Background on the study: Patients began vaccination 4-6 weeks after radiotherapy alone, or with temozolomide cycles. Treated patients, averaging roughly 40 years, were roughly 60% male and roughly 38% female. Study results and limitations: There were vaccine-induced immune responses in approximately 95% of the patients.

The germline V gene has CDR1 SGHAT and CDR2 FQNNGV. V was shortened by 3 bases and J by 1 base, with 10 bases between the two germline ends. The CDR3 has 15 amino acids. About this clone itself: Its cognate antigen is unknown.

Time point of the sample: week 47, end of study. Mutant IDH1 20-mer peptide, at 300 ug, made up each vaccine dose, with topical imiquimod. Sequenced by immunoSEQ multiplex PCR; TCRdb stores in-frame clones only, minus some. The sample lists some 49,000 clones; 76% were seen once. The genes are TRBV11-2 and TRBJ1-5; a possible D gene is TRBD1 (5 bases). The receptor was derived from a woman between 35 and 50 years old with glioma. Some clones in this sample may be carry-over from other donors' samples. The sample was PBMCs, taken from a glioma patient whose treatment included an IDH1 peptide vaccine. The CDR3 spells CASSFGGESNQPQHF. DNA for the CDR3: TGTGCCAGCAGCTTTGGGGGTGAGAGCAATCAGCCCCAGCATTTT.